A single sample is the source of the 24 T cell receptor beta chains below, sequenced in a study of blood T cell repertoires in COVID-19. The protocol was immunoSEQ multiplex PCR, while the TCRdb copy is restricted to in-frame clones and leaves out a portion. The sample yields 200,000 to 300,000 clones, approximately 86% seen once. Sequencing was done on a sample of peripheral blood. These receptors were collected from a woman aged 55-70 years who had recovered from COVID-19.

CDR3 DNA: TGTGCCAGCAGCTGGGACAGGCGGTACGAGCAGTACTTC. This gives the protein CASSWDRRYEQYF. The rearrangement links TRBV5-4 to TRBJ2-7; TRBD1 aligns across 8 bases. The V gene's germline CDR1 is SGHNT and CDR2 YYREEE (reference sequence). This CDR3 is 13 amino acids long. With V trimmed by 3 bases and J by 4 bases, 3 bases remained unmatched.

The chain is built from TRBV9 and TRBJ2-4, with D possibly TRBD2 on 7 matching bases. CDR1 SGDLS and CDR2 YYNGEE come from the germline V gene. Trimming shortened V by 3 bases and J by 6 bases, and 13 bases separated the two germline ends. The CDR3 is 14 amino acids. CDR3 amino acids: CASSDLGGVNIQYF. The CDR3 region has the DNA TGTGCCAGCAGCGACCTAGGGGGGGTAAACATTCAGTACTTC.

This CDR3 reads CASTSPGTQNTEAFF. In nucleotides, the CDR3 is TGTGCCAGCACATCGCCCGGGACACAGAACACTGAAGCTTTCTTT. V and J are TRBV5-8 and TRBJ1-1, with TRBD1 as a possible D gene (6 bases). V was shortened by 6 bases and J by 1 base, with 16 bases between the two germline ends. This CDR3 comprises 15 residues. Per the germline V gene, CDR1 is SGHTS and CDR2 is YDEGEE.

V and J are TRBV5-1 and TRBJ2-4, with 14 bases matching TRBD2. The ends lost 6 bases at V and 6 bases at J; junction bases unmatched: 11. Germline-derived CDR1 and CDR2 are SGHRS and YFSETQ. This CDR3 has 17 residues. The CDR3 loop is CASTTGTSGGLGNIQYF. DNA of the CDR3: TGCGCCAGCACCACCGGGACTAGCGGGGGTCTGGGAAACATTCAGTACTTC.

V and J are TRBV13 and TRBJ2-2; TRBD1 matches 10 bases. The CDR3 sequence is 15 residues long. Unmatched junction bases numbered 5, after V lost 8 bases and J lost 2 bases. Germline values: CDR1 PRHDT, CDR2 FYEKMQ (reference sequence). CDR3 region: CASEGTGENTGELFF. The CDR3 bases are TGTGCCAGCGAGGGGACAGGGGAAAACACCGGGGAGCTGTTTTTT.

The V gene is TRBV7-2, the J gene TRBJ2-3; D is ambiguous. Germline V gene data show CDR1 as SGHTA and CDR2 as FQGNSA. This CDR3 is built from 13 residues. With 1 base removed from V and 4 bases from J, the gap between germline ends came to 6 bases. The CDR3 reads CASSLERSDTQYF. As DNA, the CDR3 is TGTGCCAGCAGCTTAGAACGGTCAGATACGCAGTATTTT. Full variable domain (remainder filled in from reference TRBV7-2 and TRBJ2-3): GAGVSQSPSNKVTEKGKDVELRCDPISGHTALYWYRQSLGQGLEFLIYFQGNSAPDKSGLPSDRFSAERTGGSVSTLTIQRTQQEDSAVYLCASSLERSDTQYFGPGTRLTVL.

The V and J genes are TRBV18 and TRBJ1-6; D is uncertain. This CDR3 has 14 residues. CDR1 KGHSH and CDR2 LQKENI come from the germline V gene. The germline V and J ends were trimmed by 3 bases and 8 bases, with 11 bases remaining between them. Here the CDR3 DNA reads TGTGCCAGCTCACCGGGCCGCCCGGATTCACCCCTCCACTTT. Translation gives CASSPGRPDSPLHF. Full variable domain (missing parts from reference TRBV18 and TRBJ1-6): NAGVMQNPRHLVRRRGQEARLRCSPMKGHSHVYWYRQLPEEGLKFMVYLQKENIIDESGMPKERFSAEFPKEGPSILRIQQVVRGDSAAYFCASSPGRPDSPLHFGNGTRLTVT.

The chain links TRBV11-3 to TRBJ2-1; maybe TRBD2 (6 bases). V shed 6 bases and J shed 8 bases, with 14 bases lying between them. The germline V gene has CDR1 SGHNT and CDR2 YENEEA. The CDR3 has 13 residues. CDR3 sequence (DNA): TGTGCCAGCAGTGCTGGGGGGTCGGATGAGCAGTTCTTC. Protein product: CASSAGGSDEQFF.

This clone was recorded only once. In the same sample, other DNA sequences code for this CDR3. The gene calls are TRBV5-1 and TRBJ1-4, with a weak D call TRBD1 (5 bases). Trimming removed 0 bases at V and 7 bases at J, with 13 bases between. Per germline, CDR1 SGHRS and CDR2 YFSETQ. The CDR3 totals 15 residues. The CDR3 region has the DNA TGCGCCAGCAGCTTGGCCGGCCAGGGCGGTGAAAAACTGTTTTTT. Amino acid sequence: CASSLAGQGGEKLFF.

The chain combines TRBV18 with TRBJ1-4; D is unresolved. The germline V and J ends were trimmed by 4 bases and 8 bases, with 8 bases remaining between them. CDR3 length equals 12 residues. From germline, CDR1 is KGHSH and CDR2 LQKENI. CDR3 sequence (DNA): TGTGCCAGCTCACAAGGGAGAGAAAAACTGTTTTTT. It codes for CASSQGREKLFF.

The chain has TRBV28 and TRBJ2-7; maybe TRBD2 (5 bases). The CDR3 contains 16 residues. Germline V gene data show CDR1 as MDHEN and CDR2 as SYDVKM. V gave up 1 base and J gave up 7 bases, with 20 bases separating them. The CDR3 coding sequence is TGTGCCAGCAGTTTATCCGGATTGGCGGGTCAGCTAGAGCAGTACTTC. Translated: CASSLSGLAGQLEQYF.

The chain combines TRBV13 with TRBJ1-6; no definite D call. V lost 10 bases, J lost 0 bases, and 10 bases lay in between. Germline-derived CDR1 and CDR2 are PRHDT and FYEKMQ (reference sequence). This CDR3 comprises 14 residues. CDR3 DNA: TGTGCCACCCGGGAGAGCTCCTATAATTCACCCCTCCACTTT. Amino acid sequence: CATRESSYNSPLHF.

The V call is TRBV2, the J call TRBJ1-6, with 8 bases lining up with TRBD1. CDR1 is SNHLY and CDR2 is FYNNEI in the germline V gene. CDR3 length equals 15 residues. V lost 1 base and J lost 9; bases outside the gene matches: 5. The CDR3 bases are TGTGCCAGCAGTGAAGTAGGACAGGGCGTTTCACCCCTCCACTTT. Protein product: CASSEVGQGVSPLHF.

This chain links TRBV2 with TRBJ2-5, with D possibly matching TRBD1 (6 bases). V gave up 7 bases and J gave up 7 bases, with 13 bases separating them. The germline CDR1 and CDR2 sequences are SNHLY and FYNNEI. The CDR3 covers 12 residues. The CDR3 sequence is CASNLRGRTQYF. The CDR3 DNA reads as TGTGCCAGCAACCTAAGGGGGAGGACCCAGTACTTC.

V is TRBV24-1 and J is TRBJ2-1; 12 bases are shared with TRBD2. The CDR3 loop spans 15 amino acids. In germline, CDR1 is KGHDR, CDR2 SFDVKD. J gave up 5 bases and V 8 bases, and 6 bases lay outside the gene matches. The CDR3 protein is CATKSTSGGDNEQFF. The DNA for the CDR3 is TGTGCCACCAAGTCGACTAGCGGGGGTGACAATGAGCAGTTCTTC.

The genes are TRBV7-9 and TRBJ2-7; TRBD1 might be the D (5 bases). Germline CDR1 and CDR2: SEHNR and FQNEAQ (reference sequence). The CDR3 contains 17 residues. V lost 2 bases, J lost 0 bases, and 17 bases lay in between. The CDR3 region has the DNA TGTGCCAGCAGCTTAAGTTCAGGGTGGCAGATCTCCTACGAGCAGTACTTC. This translates into CASSLSSGWQISYEQYF.

This clone came up once. The gene calls are TRBV27 and TRBJ2-1, with 11 bases lining up with TRBD2. The CDR3 has 15 amino acids. With 4 bases clipped from V and 6 bases from J, the junction kept 5 bases outside the gene matches. Germline V gene sequence: CDR1 MNHEY, CDR2 SMNVEV (reference sequence). The CDR3 loop is CASSSLAGGGNEQFF. The CDR3 nucleotides are TGTGCCAGCAGTTCGCTAGCGGGGGGTGGCAATGAGCAGTTCTTC.

The table lists this clone with a count of one. An end of the junction does not agree with germline; a read error may underlie this. At the DNA level, this CDR3 is encoded by other sequences in the same sample as well. The chain is built from TRBV29-1 and TRBJ2-2, with D tentatively TRBD2 (5 bases). The CDR3 covers 13 residues. Germline CDR1 SQVTM, CDR2 ANQGSEA. CDR3 in DNA: TGCAGCGTTGAAGGGGAGTTGCCCGGGGAACTGTTTTTT. It specifies CSVEGELPGELFF.

The table lists this clone with a count of one. The chain joins TRBV5-1 to TRBJ1-1; D not resolved. This CDR3 contains 14 residues. Trimming removed 8 bases from V and 1 base from J, with 15 bases in between. The germline CDR1 and CDR2 sequences are SGHRS and YFSETQ. Written as DNA, the CDR3 is TGCGCCAGTAGGACTAGTTCGGAGAACACTGAAGCTTTCTTT. It codes for CASRTSSENTEAFF.

This chain uses TRBV19 with TRBJ2-7, with D possibly matching TRBD1 (5 bases). This CDR3 is 14 amino acids long. The germline V gene encodes CDR1 LNHDA and CDR2 SQIVND (reference sequence). Trimming left V 5 bases short and J 0 bases short, with 11 bases between. DNA of the CDR3: TGTGCCAGTAGTTTCGCCGACAGCTCCTACGAGCAGTACTTC. Translated, it gives CASSFADSSYEQYF.

The chain is built from TRBV6-5 and TRBJ2-2; tentative D call: TRBD2 (5 bases). Per the germline V gene, CDR1 is MNHEY and CDR2 is SVGAGI. Between the trimmed V and J ends, which lost 11 bases and 8 bases, there was a span of 21 bases. This CDR3 contains 14 residues. CDR3 region: CAGGPGSLAGELFF. As DNA, the CDR3 is TGTGCCGGAGGCCCCGGCAGTTTGGCTGGGGAGCTGTTTTTT.

The CDR3 nucleotides read TGTGCCAGTAGTCCTTCGGAGGGTAGGGCTTCACCCCTCCACTTT. Encoded protein: CASSPSEGRASPLHF. This chain connects TRBV19 to TRBJ1-6; D gene unclear. This CDR3 spans 15 amino acids. CDR1 LNHDA and CDR2 SQIVND come from the germline V gene (reference sequence). Deletions cut 5 bases from V and 9 bases from J, with 17 bases between.

The chain uses TRBV11-2 and TRBJ2-4; possible D gene TRBD2, 5 bases. The CDR3 sequence is 14 residues long. Trimming removed 5 bases at V and 7 bases at J, with 15 bases between. CDR1 and CDR2 from the germline V gene are SGHAT and FQNNGV. The CDR3: CASSPWTGGNIQYF. The CDR3, as DNA: TGTGCCAGCAGCCCGTGGACTGGCGGGAACATTCAGTACTTC.

The V gene is TRBV29-1, the J gene TRBJ1-1, with unresolved D. The CDR3 runs to 13 residues. The germline gives CDR1 SQVTM, CDR2 ANQGSEA. As DNA, the CDR3 is TGCAGTCTCCGCCGCCAGTATAACACTGAAGCTTTCTTT. Its protein product is CSLRRQYNTEAFF.